The present entry profiles one TCR beta chain with its context. Its antigen is unidentified. The data were obtained in a study of neurological immune-mediated disorders. Whole-study findings and limits: HTLV-1-associated myelopathy showed the most TCR clonal expansion; multiple sclerosis the least, below healthy controls. The study found no CDR3 amino acid sequences shared by expanded clones across subjects, suggesting private repertoires in all groups.

The cDNA came from 5'RACE, which used 10-nucleotide random UMIs. TCRdb reprocessed the 5' RACE reads via MiXCR and lists one record per CDR3 protein. The sample shows 55,000 to 70,000 distinct CDR3 sequences, more than 9.5% of them seen only once. From 2 million PBMCs stored at -80 C, the unsorted libraries were generated. This CDR3 has 17 residues. V lost 6 bases, J lost 5 bases, and 25 bases lay in between. The germline gives CDR1 SEHNR, CDR2 FQNEAQ (reference sequence). Source material: PBMCs. The chain uses TRBV7-9 and TRBJ1-2; D is ambiguous. The receptor was derived from a man in his fifties or sixties in good health. CDR3 sequence: CASSPFGEGEDWYGYTF. Written as DNA, the CDR3 is TGTGCCAGCAGTCCTTTTGGTGAAGGTGAGGATTGGTATGGCTACACCTTC.